This entry lists 19 T cell receptor beta chains sequenced from one sample in a study of T cell responses to AZD1222 COVID-19 vaccine. Produced via immunoSEQ multiplex PCR; TCRdb's table is partial and in-frame only. The sample consists of roughly 160,000 clones, just over 90% of them appearing once. The sequences come from peripheral blood, collected on day 0 of MenACWY control vaccination. These receptors originate from an adult in good health.

This clone is a singleton in its sample. This chain uses TRBV3-1 (or the pseudogene TRBV3-2) with TRBJ2-2, with 8 bases identical to TRBD2. Looked up from germline, CDR1 is LGHDT and CDR2 is YNNKEL (reference sequence). The V gene end was trimmed by 0 bases and the J gene end by 3 bases; junction bases not matched to a gene: 6. The CDR3 length is 17 residues. The CDR3 coding sequence is TGTGCCAGCAGCCAAGAATACGGGAGGGCCGACACCGGGGAGCTGTTTTTT. This encodes CASSQEYGRADTGELFF.

The chain employs TRBV9 and TRBJ2-3; 11 positions match TRBD2. This CDR3 spans 19 amino acids. Germline loops: CDR1 SGDLS, CDR2 YYNGEE. With V trimmed by 2 bases and J by 0 bases, 11 bases remained unmatched. The CDR3 protein is CASSVSGGTSGVSTDTQYF. The CDR3 coding sequence is TGTGCCAGCAGCGTTAGCGGCGGGACTAGCGGTGTGAGCACAGATACGCAGTATTTT. Filled out from reference TRBV9 and TRBJ2-3, the complete variable domain reads DSGVTQTPKHLITATGQRVTLRCSPRSGDLSVYWYQQSLDQGLQFLIQYYNGEERAKGNILERFSAQQFPDLHSELNLSSLELGDSALYFCASSVSGGTSGVSTDTQYFGPGTRLTVL.

The chain couples TRBV27 to TRBJ1-2, with 8 nucleotides matching TRBD1. Germline-derived CDR1 and CDR2 are MNHEY and SMNVEV (reference sequence). The CDR3 covers 14 residues. Trimming removed 6 bases from V and 4 bases from J; junction bases left unmatched: 7. CDR3 in amino acids: CASSYQGAAYGYTF. For the CDR3, the DNA is TGTGCCAGCAGCTACCAGGGGGCCGCCTATGGCTACACCTTC.

The count of this clone is one. This sequence joins TRBV24-1 and TRBJ1-5; D uncertain. This CDR3 spans 13 amino acids. Per the germline V gene, CDR1 is KGHDR and CDR2 is SFDVKD. V was shortened by 6 bases and J by 3 bases, with 8 bases between the two germline ends. The CDR3 DNA reads as TGTGCCACCAGTCGGGGTTCCAATCAGCCCCAGCATTTT. Its translation is CATSRGSNQPQHF.

The chain links TRBV10-1 to TRBJ2-3; 13 bases fit TRBD2. CDR3 length: 18 residues. Germline-derived CDR1 and CDR2 are WNHNN and SYGVQD (reference sequence). V shed 5 bases, J shed 0 bases, and the junction held 8 bases outside the gene matches. CDR3 DNA: TGCGCCAGCAGTTGGACTAGCGGGAGCTTCGATAGCACAGATACGCAGTATTTT. It is translated as CASSWTSGSFDSTDTQYF.

The gene calls are TRBV12-3 or TRBV12-4 and TRBJ1-1; maybe TRBD1 (5 bases). CDR3 length: 13 residues. The ends were cut back, 5 bases at V and 5 bases at J, with 12 bases in the middle. CDR3 in DNA: TGTGCCAGCAGTCGTCTAGAGGGGACTGAAGCTTTCTTT. Protein sequence: CASSRLEGTEAFF.

The table lists this clone with a count of one. The V call is TRBV6-5, the J call TRBJ1-2, with TRBD1 matching 7 bases. Germline CDR1 reads MNHEY; CDR2 reads SVGAGI. The CDR3 contains 13 residues. The ends lost 10 bases at V and 4 bases at J; junction bases unmatched: 9. CDR3 in DNA: TGTGCCACTTACAGGGGAATCAGCTATGGCTACACCTTC. Encoded protein: CATYRGISYGYTF.

The chain employs TRBV7-9 and TRBJ1-2; 7 positions match TRBD1. The V and J ends lost 6 bases and 4 bases, in that order; junction bases with no gene match: 5. The germline CDR1 and CDR2 sequences are SEHNR and FQNEAQ (reference sequence). The CDR3 covers 13 residues. CDR3 coding DNA: TGTGCCAGCAGACGGGACAGCCTCTATGGCTACACCTTC. It translates to CASRRDSLYGYTF.

The chain recombines TRBV29-1 with TRBJ2-1; weak D call: TRBD2 (6 bases). This CDR3 has 15 amino acids. Trimming pared 6 bases from V and 0 bases from J, leaving 15 bases between. CDR1 and CDR2 from the germline V gene are SQVTM and ANQGSEA. CDR3 residues: CSVIGDWSSYNEQFF. The CDR3, as DNA: TGCAGCGTGATTGGGGACTGGAGCTCCTACAATGAGCAGTTCTTC.

The genes are TRBV12-3 or TRBV12-4 and TRBJ1-3; unclear D gene. The V end was cut by 5 bases, the J end by 7 bases, with 9 bases between. The CDR3 runs 12 residues. CDR3 nucleotide sequence: TGTGCCAGCAGTCACTCTATCAACACCATATATTTT. It is translated as CASSHSINTIYF.

The V and J genes are TRBV7-9 and TRBJ1-6; 10 bases align to TRBD1. Germline CDR1 is SEHNR and CDR2 is FQNEAQ (reference sequence). With 5 bases clipped from V and 8 bases from J, the junction kept 3 bases outside the gene matches. The CDR3 covers 14 residues. The CDR3 DNA follows: TGTGCCAGCAGCCACGGACAGGGGGATTCACCCCTCCACTTT. Protein sequence: CASSHGQGDSPLHF.

The CDR3 here is CASSQEIASRGGDQPQHF. Written as DNA, the CDR3 is TGCGCCAGCAGCCAAGAAATTGCATCAAGAGGGGGAGATCAGCCCCAGCATTTT. The chain joins TRBV4-3 to TRBJ1-5; a possible D gene is TRBD1 (6 bases). Germline V gene lookup returns CDR1 LGHNA and CDR2 YSLEER. The CDR3 is 18 amino acids. V lost 0 bases, J lost 5 bases, and 20 bases lay in between.

The J gene is TRBJ2-2, the V gene TRBV28, with no clear D. V was trimmed by 8 bases and J by 5 bases, leaving 9 bases between them. The CDR3 is 12 residues long. Germline-derived CDR1 and CDR2 are MDHEN and SYDVKM. Here the CDR3 reads CASLISTGELFF. In DNA form, the CDR3 reads TGTGCCAGCTTGATCTCGACCGGGGAGCTGTTTTTT. The complete variable domain, with remaining parts taken from reference TRBV28 and TRBJ2-2, reads DVKVTQSSRYLVKRTGEKVFLECVQDMDHENMFWYRQDPGLGLRLIYFSYDVKMKEKGDIPEGYSVSREKKERFSLILESASTNQTSMYLCASLISTGELFFGEGSRLTVL.

J is TRBJ1-2 and V is TRBV6-5; D not resolved. Trimming shortened V by 5 bases and J by 1 base, and 14 bases separated the two germline ends. The CDR3 is made up of 15 amino acids. From germline, CDR1 is MNHEY and CDR2 SVGAGI. CDR3 coding DNA: TGTGCCAGCAGTAACAAGATAGGAGATAACTATGGCTACACCTTC. As protein: CASSNKIGDNYGYTF.

The chain employs TRBV29-1 and TRBJ1-5, with D possibly matching TRBD1 (5 bases). This CDR3 contains 13 residues. Germline-derived CDR1 and CDR2 are SQVTM and ANQGSEA. V was shortened by 5 bases and J by 4 bases, with 12 bases between the two germline ends. The DNA of the CDR3 is TGCAGCGTTAGTACGGGGCCTAATCAGCCCCAGCATTTT. Its protein is CSVSTGPNQPQHF.

CDR3 bases: TGCGCCAGCGGGGTCGACGGGACTAGCGGCACAGATACGCAGTATTTT. Residues: CASGVDGTSGTDTQYF. The V gene is TRBV5-1, the J gene TRBJ2-3, with 10 bases matching TRBD2. V was clipped by 7 bases and J by 1 base; unmatched bases: 9. The CDR3 spans 16 residues. In germline, CDR1 is SGHRS, CDR2 YFSETQ.

The chain has TRBV5-5 and TRBJ1-2, with D maybe TRBD1 (6 bases). V lost 0 bases and J 6 bases, leaving 15 bases between the germline ends. The CDR3 extends over 15 amino acids. Germline V lookup: CDR1 SGHKS, CDR2 YYEKEE (reference sequence). The CDR3 DNA is TGTGCCAGCAGCTTGGAACCCCACAGGGTCCATGGCTACACCTTC. Its protein is CASSLEPHRVHGYTF.

V and J are TRBV4-1 and TRBJ2-5; TRBD1 aligns across 12 bases. The V and J ends lost 0 bases and 5 bases, in that order; junction bases with no gene match: 10. The CDR3 is 18 residues long. CDR1 MGHRA and CDR2 YSYEKL come from the germline V gene. The CDR3 DNA sequence: TGCGCCAGCAGCCAAGATGGCGGGACAGGGGGCAGGCAGGAGACCCAGTACTTC. As protein: CASSQDGGTGGRQETQYF.

The rearrangement links TRBV11-3 to TRBJ2-5, with D uncertain. CDR3 length equals 11 residues. Germline assignment: CDR1 SGHNT and CDR2 YENEEA. V gave up 5 bases and J gave up 4 bases, with 5 bases separating them. In DNA, the CDR3 is TGTGCCAGCAGCAAAAGAGAGACCCAGTACTTC. It translates to CASSKRETQYF.